This T cell receptor (beta chain) was captured in a study of blood T cell repertoires in COVID-19. In germline, CDR1 is LGHDT, CDR2 YNNKEL (reference sequence). The V segment lost 1 base and the J segment 5 bases; nucleotides outside the gene matches: 8. CDR3 length equals 15 residues. Only in-frame clones appear in the TCRdb table, and some are missing; sequencing was by immunoSEQ multiplex PCR. The sample lists about 91,000 clones, approximately 90% occurring once. Sequencing was performed on peripheral blood. The chain recombines TRBV3-1 (or the pseudogene TRBV3-2) with TRBJ2-7; TRBD2 matches at 7 bases. This receptor was identified in a woman aged 80 or over with active COVID-19. CDR3 region: CASSQGWEGYNEQYF. CDR3 in DNA: TGTGCCAGCAGCCAAGGGTGGGAGGGATACAACGAGCAGTACTTC.